The entry that follows covers one T cell receptor beta chain sequence. Its specificity is not known. The entry originates in a study of cytomegalovirus exposure and HLA in healthy donors. Study-wide points: Within an earlier analysis, most TCR beta V segments proved productive either about 90% or about 30% of the time. TCR beta sequences numbering roughly 18,000 were associated with HLA alleles at 0.05 false discovery rate in a later analysis.

V was clipped by 0 bases and J by 1 base, with 13 bases between them. Germline V gene data show CDR1 as LNHDA and CDR2 as SQIVND (reference sequence). There are 17 residues in the CDR3. PCR primers comprised 60 Vbeta and 13 Jbeta primers. Profiling relied on immunoSEQ multiplex PCR, and the TCRdb table lists in-frame clones only, not all of them. The sample records 100,000 to 150,000 clones, 84% being singletons. The sequence derives from a man aged 45 to 65 in good health and CMV-seronegative. The chain employs TRBV19 and TRBJ2-1, with D maybe TRBD2 (6 bases). Sequenced input: PBMCs. In nucleotides, the CDR3 is TGTGCCAGTAGTATAGATCTAGCGTCTGGGTCCTACAATGAGCAGTTCTTC. It yields the protein CASSIDLASGSYNEQFF.